This entry lists 20 T cell receptor beta chains sequenced from one sample in a study of T-cell memory formation after mild COVID-19. A single record per CDR3 protein comes from TCRdb applying MiXCR to the 5' RACE reads. The sample consists of 140,000 or so distinct CDR3 sequences, 11% to 15% of them appearing once. The sequencing sample was made of PBMCs or a T cell subset sorted from them (not recorded which). The receptors shown here come from an adult woman who had mild COVID-19 (a few samples of this study predate the infection). Cell type and time point are not known.

This clonotype was counted between two and nine times. The chain uses TRBV5-1 and TRBJ2-7, with D uncertain. With 0 bases removed from V and 2 bases from J, the gap between germline ends came to 6 bases. The CDR3 is 13 residues long. Germline V gene data show CDR1 as SGHRS and CDR2 as YFSETQ. The CDR3 is CASSLEPAYEQYF. The CDR3 DNA is TGCGCCAGCAGCTTGGAGCCAGCCTACGAGCAGTACTTC.

This clonotype has just a few counts. The chain recombines TRBV13 with TRBJ1-1; D is ambiguous. The CDR3 spans 14 residues. CDR1 and CDR2 from the germline V gene are PRHDT and FYEKMQ (reference sequence). V lost 5 bases and J lost 5, with 15 bases in between. The CDR3 reads CASSVRVGGTEAFF. In DNA form, the CDR3 reads TGTGCCAGCAGCGTAAGGGTCGGAGGTACTGAAGCTTTCTTT.

This chain joins TRBV5-4 and TRBJ2-1; 7 positions agree with TRBD2. CDR1 SGHNT and CDR2 YYREEE come from the germline V gene (reference sequence). The CDR3 consists of 15 residues. The V gene end was trimmed by 5 bases and the J gene end by 3 bases; junction bases not matched to a gene: 8. This chain's CDR3 is CASRPGLEVYNEQFF. CDR3 nucleotide sequence: TGTGCCAGCAGGCCTGGACTAGAGGTCTACAATGAGCAGTTCTTC. The full variable domain, with the rest looked up from reference TRBV5-4 and TRBJ2-1, is ETGVTQSPTHLIKTRGQQVTLRCSSQSGHNTVSWYQQALGQGPQFIFQYYREEENGRGNFPPRFSGLQFPNYSSELNVNALELDDSALYLCASRPGLEVYNEQFFGPGTRLTVL.

This clonotype was seen a few times. The chain recombines TRBV20-1 with TRBJ1-2; no definite D call. The CDR3 spans 13 residues. V lost 7 bases and J lost 4, with 16 bases in between. CDR1 and CDR2 from the germline V gene are DFQATT and SNEGSKA (reference sequence). In DNA, the CDR3 is TGCAGTGTTCAAGAAGGGAGTAGCTATGGCTACACCTTC. This translates into CSVQEGSSYGYTF.

This clonotype came up a few times. V gene TRBV9 combines with J gene TRBJ2-3; 11 bases align to TRBD2. This CDR3 spans 20 amino acids. The germline V gene has CDR1 SGDLS and CDR2 YYNGEE. V lost 0 bases, J lost 0 bases, and 12 bases stayed unmatched. CDR3 DNA: TGTGCCAGCAGCGTAGAGGACTCGGCGGTAGCGGGGGGGAGCACAGATACGCAGTATTTT. As protein: CASSVEDSAVAGGSTDTQYF.

This chain links TRBV3-1 with TRBJ1-1; 8 positions match TRBD1. CDR3 length: 15 residues. The junction had 2 bases not matched to a gene; V was cut back by 1 base and J by 1 base. The germline V gene has CDR1 LGHDT and CDR2 YNNKEL (reference sequence). The chain's CDR3 is CASSQVTGENTEAFF. CDR3 bases: TGTGCCAGCAGCCAAGTGACAGGGGAGAACACTGAAGCTTTCTTT.

The V and J genes are TRBV7-8 and TRBJ2-1; the D gene is possibly TRBD2 (6 bases). The germline V gene encodes CDR1 SGHVS and CDR2 FQNEAQ. V lost 0 bases and J 7 bases, leaving 13 bases between the germline ends. The CDR3 covers 15 residues. The CDR3: CASSLAEGRTNEQFF. In DNA form, the CDR3 reads TGTGCCAGCAGCTTAGCGGAGGGGAGGACGAATGAGCAGTTCTTC.

The V and J genes are TRBV6-2 or TRBV6-3 and TRBJ2-7, with D unclear. Trimming left V 7 bases short and J 6 bases short, with 10 bases between. CDR3 length: 11 amino acids. Germline CDR1 is MNHEY and CDR2 is SVGEGT. The CDR3 nucleotides read TGTGCCAGCACCTTCAGGTTCGAGCAGTACTTC. Its protein product is CASTFRFEQYF.

This clonotype was detected ten times or more. The V and J genes are TRBV20-1 and TRBJ2-7, with 10 bases lining up with TRBD2. Per the germline V gene, CDR1 is DFQATT and CDR2 is SNEGSKA (reference sequence). The V segment lost 5 bases and the J segment 6 bases; nucleotides outside the gene matches: 7. The CDR3 runs 13 residues. This CDR3 reads CSAWTSGTSEQYF. As DNA, the CDR3 is TGCAGTGCTTGGACTAGCGGAACGTCCGAGCAGTACTTC.

The rearrangement uses TRBV11-1 and TRBJ1-2; TRBD1 aligns across 8 bases. Germline assignment: CDR1 SGHAT and CDR2 FQDESV (reference sequence). This CDR3 has 13 amino acids. With 5 bases clipped from V and 6 bases from J, the junction kept 5 bases outside the gene matches. CDR3 amino acids: CASSETGEDGYTF. The CDR3 DNA sequence: TGTGCCAGCAGCGAGACAGGGGAAGATGGCTACACCTTC.

There are a few counts of this clonotype. J is TRBJ2-5 and V is TRBV4-3, with TRBD2 matching over 9 bases. Per the germline V gene, CDR1 is LGHNA and CDR2 is YSLEER. The V gene end was trimmed by 1 base and the J gene end by 1 base; junction bases not matched to a gene: 10. The CDR3 covers 18 residues. CDR3 protein: CASSQGNSGSIGQETQYF. For the CDR3, the DNA is TGCGCCAGCAGCCAAGGAAATAGCGGGAGCATCGGCCAAGAGACCCAGTACTTC.

V and J are TRBV4-1 and TRBJ1-1; no reliable D call. Per germline, CDR1 MGHRA and CDR2 YSYEKL. The CDR3 has 15 residues. Trimming pared 4 bases from V and 4 bases from J, leaving 16 bases between. The chain's CDR3 is CASSPEGLVGTEAFF. The CDR3 coding sequence is TGCGCCAGCAGCCCCGAAGGGCTAGTAGGCACTGAAGCTTTCTTT.

The sample holds a few counts of this clonotype. The chain combines TRBV4-1 with TRBJ1-2; weak D call: TRBD1 (5 bases). Germline V lookup: CDR1 MGHRA, CDR2 YSYEKL. V gave up 0 bases and J gave up 8 bases, with 19 bases separating them. The CDR3 totals 16 residues. This chain's CDR3 is CASSQDHAGPAGGYTF. The DNA for the CDR3 is TGCGCCAGCAGCCAAGATCATGCGGGGCCCGCCGGCGGCTACACCTTC.

The chain is built from TRBV9 and TRBJ2-7; 10 bases map to TRBD1. The V segment lost 3 bases and the J segment 5 bases; nucleotides outside the gene matches: 5. Germline-derived CDR1 and CDR2 are SGDLS and YYNGEE. The length of the CDR3 is 14 residues. The CDR3 DNA reads as TGTGCCAGCAGCGAGGGGACAGGGGAGGACGAGCAGTACTTC. It translates to CASSEGTGEDEQYF.

The chain couples TRBV12-3 or TRBV12-4 to TRBJ2-2; D remains ambiguous. Trimming took 2 bases from V and 2 from J, leaving 9 bases between them. There are 15 residues in the CDR3. The CDR3 region has the DNA TGTGCCAGCAGTTTATGGCGCCCCAACACCGGGGAGCTGTTTTTT. It yields the protein CASSLWRPNTGELFF.

This clonotype turned up a few times. This chain joins TRBV25-1 and TRBJ2-2; TRBD1 agrees at 7 bases. V lost 2 bases and J lost 6; bases outside the gene matches: 3. Germline values: CDR1 MGHDK, CDR2 SYGVNS. This CDR3 has 14 residues. In nucleotides, the CDR3 is TGTGCCAGCAGTGAACAGGGGGTACCCGGGGAGCTGTTTTTT. This encodes CASSEQGVPGELFF.

This clonotype was observed a handful of times. This chain connects TRBV24-1 to TRBJ2-2; unclear D gene. The CDR3 covers 18 residues. Trimming shortened V by 1 base and J by 0 bases, and 14 bases separated the two germline ends. Germline lookup yields CDR1 KGHDR and CDR2 SFDVKD. The CDR3 is CATSDLGQPSSNTGELFF. CDR3 sequence (DNA): TGTGCCACCAGTGATTTAGGGCAGCCCTCTTCGAACACCGGGGAGCTGTTTTTT.

The chain is built from TRBV7-6 and TRBJ2-7, with D perhaps TRBD2 (6 bases). CDR1 is SGHVS and CDR2 is FNYEAQ in the germline V gene. The CDR3 runs 14 residues. V was clipped by 2 bases and J by 3 bases, with 11 bases between them. CDR3 DNA: TGTGCCAGCAGCTTAAGACTAGGGAGCTACGAGCAGTACTTC. Encoded protein: CASSLRLGSYEQYF.

In this sample, this clonotype turned up a few times. The CDR3 nucleotides are TGCAGTACCGGGACTAGCGGGTTTTATCTGAGGGATGAGCAGTTCTTC. Translated, it gives CSTGTSGFYLRDEQFF. The rearrangement joins TRBV20-1 to TRBJ2-1; 12 bases fit TRBD2. CDR1 is DFQATT, CDR2 SNEGSKA, per germline (reference sequence). This CDR3 contains 16 residues. Trimming at V came to 8 bases and at J to 8 bases, leaving 16 bases not matched to a gene.

This clonotype turned up a few times. The V and J genes are TRBV7-2 and TRBJ2-1; possibly TRBD2 for D (6 bases). Germline V gives CDR1 SGHTA, CDR2 FQGNSA. CDR3 length equals 15 residues. V was clipped by 1 base and J by 5 bases, with 12 bases between them. In DNA form, the CDR3 reads TGTGCCAGCAGCTTAGAGGGCGGGAACCACAATGAGCAGTTCTTC. It specifies CASSLEGGNHNEQFF. The full variable domain, rest sourced from reference TRBV7-2 and TRBJ2-1, is GAGVSQSPSNKVTEKGKDVELRCDPISGHTALYWYRQSLGQGLEFLIYFQGNSAPDKSGLPSDRFSAERTGGSVSTLTIQRTQQEDSAVYLCASSLEGGNHNEQFFGPGTRLTVL.